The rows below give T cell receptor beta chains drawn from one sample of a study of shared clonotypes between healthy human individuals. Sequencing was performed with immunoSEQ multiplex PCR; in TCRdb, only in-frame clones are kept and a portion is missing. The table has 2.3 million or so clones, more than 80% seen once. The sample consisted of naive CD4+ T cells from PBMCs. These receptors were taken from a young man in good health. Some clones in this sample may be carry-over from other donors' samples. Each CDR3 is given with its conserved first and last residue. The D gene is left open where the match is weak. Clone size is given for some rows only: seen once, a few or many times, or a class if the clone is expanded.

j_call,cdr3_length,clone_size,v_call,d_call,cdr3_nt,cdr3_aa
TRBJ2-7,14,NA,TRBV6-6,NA,TGTGCCAGCAGGCGCAGGGAGACGGGTTACGAGCAGTACTTC,CASRRRETGYEQYF
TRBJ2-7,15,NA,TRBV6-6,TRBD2,TGTGCCAGCAGTTACATAAACGGGAGGGCCGGCGAGCAGTACTTC,CASSYINGRAGEQYF
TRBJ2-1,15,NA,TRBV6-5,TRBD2,TGTGCCAGCAGTTACTCGGGGACTAGTTACGACGAGCAGTTCTTC,CASSYSGTSYDEQFF
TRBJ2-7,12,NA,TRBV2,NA,TGTGCCAGCAGTGAAGTCGGCTACGAGCAGTACTTC,CASSEVGYEQYF
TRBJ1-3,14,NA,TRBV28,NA,TGTGCCAGCAATGAACGGGCAGCTGGAAACACCATATATTTT,CASNERAAGNTIYF
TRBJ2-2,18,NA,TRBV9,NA,TGTGCCAGCAGCGTAGGGGCAGGCTACGACTCGAACACCGGGGAGCTGTTTTTT,CASSVGAGYDSNTGELFF
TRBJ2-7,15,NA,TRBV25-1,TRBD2,TGTGCCAGCAGTGACGTGGCTAGCGGGATCTACGAGCAGTACTTC,CASSDVASGIYEQYF
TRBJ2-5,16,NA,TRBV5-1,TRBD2,TGCGCCAGCAGCCTGGGACTAGCGGAGCCCCAAGAGACCCAGTACTTC,CASSLGLAEPQETQYF
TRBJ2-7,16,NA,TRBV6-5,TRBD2,TGTGCCAGCAGTTACTGGACTAGCGGGAGTCCCTACGAGCAGTACTTC,CASSYWTSGSPYEQYF
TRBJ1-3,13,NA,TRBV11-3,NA,TGTGCCAGCTCAACAGGGAACGGAAACACCATATATTTT,CASSTGNGNTIYF
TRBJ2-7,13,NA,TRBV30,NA,TGTGCCTTGAGCGGGTTGCCCACCTACGAGCAGTACTTC,CALSGLPTYEQYF
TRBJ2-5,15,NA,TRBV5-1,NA,TGCGCCAGCCGTTCCAGGGGCTTTTTGTTTGAGACCCAGTACTTC,CASRSRGFLFETQYF
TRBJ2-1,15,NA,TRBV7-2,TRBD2,TGTGCCAGCAGCTACCGGACTAGCGGGAGGGATGAGCAGTTCTTC,CASSYRTSGRDEQFF
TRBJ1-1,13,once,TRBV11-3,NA,TGTGCCAGCAGCTTTACACGGAACACTGAAGCTTTCTTT,CASSFTRNTEAFF
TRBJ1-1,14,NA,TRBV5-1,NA,TGCGCCAGCAGCTTGGACGGCCCCGATACTGAAGCTTTCTTT,CASSLDGPDTEAFF
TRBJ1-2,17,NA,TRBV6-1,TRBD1,TGTGCCAGCAGTGAACCGGCGACAGGGACGGGTCTGGGTGGCTACACCTTC,CASSEPATGTGLGGYTF